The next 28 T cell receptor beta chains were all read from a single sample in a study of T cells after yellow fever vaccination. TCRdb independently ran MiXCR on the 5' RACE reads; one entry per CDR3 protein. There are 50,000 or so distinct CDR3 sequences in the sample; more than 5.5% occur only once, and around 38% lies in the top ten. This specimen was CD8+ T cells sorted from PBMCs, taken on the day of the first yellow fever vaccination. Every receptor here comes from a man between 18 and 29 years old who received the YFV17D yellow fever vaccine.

The CDR3 here is CASSQTYRALNTEAFF. As DNA, the CDR3 is TGTGCCAGCAGCCAAACCTACAGGGCCTTGAACACTGAAGCTTTCTTT. The V and J genes are TRBV6-5 and TRBJ1-1; maybe TRBD1 (6 bases). Trimming shortened V by 6 bases and J by 0 bases, and 17 bases separated the two germline ends. CDR1 is MNHEY and CDR2 is SVGAGI in the germline V gene. CDR3 size: 16 residues.

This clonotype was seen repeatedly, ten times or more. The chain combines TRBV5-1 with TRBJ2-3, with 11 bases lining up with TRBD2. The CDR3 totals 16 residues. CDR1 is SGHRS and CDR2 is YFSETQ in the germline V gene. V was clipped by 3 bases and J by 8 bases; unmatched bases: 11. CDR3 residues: CASSYTSGGMTITQYF. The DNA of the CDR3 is TGCGCCAGCAGCTACACTAGCGGGGGAATGACAATTACGCAGTATTTT.

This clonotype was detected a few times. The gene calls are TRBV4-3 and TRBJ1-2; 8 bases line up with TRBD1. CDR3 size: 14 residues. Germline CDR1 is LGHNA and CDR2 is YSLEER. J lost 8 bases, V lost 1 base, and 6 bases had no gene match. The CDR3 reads CASSQAQGAFGYTF. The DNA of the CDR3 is TGCGCCAGCAGCCAAGCGCAGGGGGCTTTCGGCTACACCTTC.

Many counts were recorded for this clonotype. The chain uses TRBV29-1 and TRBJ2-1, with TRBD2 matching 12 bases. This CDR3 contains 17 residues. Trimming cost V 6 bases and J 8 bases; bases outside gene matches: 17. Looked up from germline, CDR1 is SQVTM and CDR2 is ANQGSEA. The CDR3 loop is CSVEFITGTSGFHEQFF. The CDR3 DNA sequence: TGCAGCGTCGAATTTATTACCGGGACTAGCGGGTTCCATGAGCAGTTCTTC.

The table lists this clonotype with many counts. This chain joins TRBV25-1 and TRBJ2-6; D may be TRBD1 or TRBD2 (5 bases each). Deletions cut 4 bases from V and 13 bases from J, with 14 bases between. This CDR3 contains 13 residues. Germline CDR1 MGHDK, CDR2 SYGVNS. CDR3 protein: CASSARTGPVLTF. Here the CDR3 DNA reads TGTGCCAGCAGTGCCAGGACGGGGCCGGTCCTGACTTTC.

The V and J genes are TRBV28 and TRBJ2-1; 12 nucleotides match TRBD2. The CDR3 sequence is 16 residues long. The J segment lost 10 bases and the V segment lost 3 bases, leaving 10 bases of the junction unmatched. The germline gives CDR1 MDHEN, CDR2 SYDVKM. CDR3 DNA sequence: TGTGCCAGCAGTTTCCTAGCGGGGGGGTCCCCAGAGGAGCAGTTCTTC. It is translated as CASSFLAGGSPEEQFF.

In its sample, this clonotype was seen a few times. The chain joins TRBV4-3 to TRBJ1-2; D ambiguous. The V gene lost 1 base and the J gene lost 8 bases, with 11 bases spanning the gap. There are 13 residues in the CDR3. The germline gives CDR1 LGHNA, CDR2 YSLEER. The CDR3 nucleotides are TGCGCCAGCAGCCAAGTGACCGACGGAGGCTACACCTTC. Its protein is CASSQVTDGGYTF.

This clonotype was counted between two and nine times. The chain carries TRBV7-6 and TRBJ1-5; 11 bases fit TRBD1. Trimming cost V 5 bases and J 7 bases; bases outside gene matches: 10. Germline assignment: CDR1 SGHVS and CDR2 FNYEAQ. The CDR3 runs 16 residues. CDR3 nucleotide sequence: TGTGCCAGCAGCCAGGGGACAGGGGGTAATCTACAGCCCCAGCATTTT. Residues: CASSQGTGGNLQPQHF.

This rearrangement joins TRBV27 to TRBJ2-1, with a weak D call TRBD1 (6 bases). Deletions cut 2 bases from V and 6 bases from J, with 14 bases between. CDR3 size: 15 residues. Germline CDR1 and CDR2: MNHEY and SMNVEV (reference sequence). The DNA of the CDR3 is TGTGCCAGCAGTTTACCGACAGGATCGGCCAATGAGCAGTTCTTC. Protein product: CASSLPTGSANEQFF.

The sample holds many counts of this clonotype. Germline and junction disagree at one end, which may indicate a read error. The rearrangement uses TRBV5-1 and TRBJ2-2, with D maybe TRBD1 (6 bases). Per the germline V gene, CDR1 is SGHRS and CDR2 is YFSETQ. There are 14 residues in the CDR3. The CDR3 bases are TGTGCCAGCAGCCTGGGACAAAACACCGGGGAGCTGTTTTTT. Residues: CASSLGQNTGELFF.

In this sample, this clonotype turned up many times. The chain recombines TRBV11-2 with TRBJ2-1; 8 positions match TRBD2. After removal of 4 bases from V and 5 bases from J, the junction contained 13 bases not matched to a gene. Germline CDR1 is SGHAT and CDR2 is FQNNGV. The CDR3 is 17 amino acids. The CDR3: CASSSPLSGGFDNEQFF. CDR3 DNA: TGTGCCAGCAGCTCCCCTCTGAGCGGGGGATTCGACAATGAGCAGTTCTTC.

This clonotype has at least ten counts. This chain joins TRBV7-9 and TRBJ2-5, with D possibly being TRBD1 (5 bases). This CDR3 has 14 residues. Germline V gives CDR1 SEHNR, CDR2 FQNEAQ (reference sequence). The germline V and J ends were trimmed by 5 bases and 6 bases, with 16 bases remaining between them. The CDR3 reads CASSNKQAPQTQYF. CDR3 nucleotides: TGTGCCAGCAGCAACAAACAGGCGCCGCAGACCCAGTACTTC.

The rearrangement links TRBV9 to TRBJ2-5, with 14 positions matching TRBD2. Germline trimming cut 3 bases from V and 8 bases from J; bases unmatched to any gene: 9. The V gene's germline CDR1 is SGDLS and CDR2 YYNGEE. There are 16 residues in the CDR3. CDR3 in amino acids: CASSAGTSGGFGTQYF. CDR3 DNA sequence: TGTGCCAGCAGCGCTGGGACTAGCGGGGGTTTTGGAACCCAGTACTTC. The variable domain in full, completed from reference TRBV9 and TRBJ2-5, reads DSGVTQTPKHLITATGQRVTLRCSPRSGDLSVYWYQQSLDQGLQFLIQYYNGEERAKGNILERFSAQQFPDLHSELNLSSLELGDSALYFCASSAGTSGGFGTQYFGPGTRLLVL.

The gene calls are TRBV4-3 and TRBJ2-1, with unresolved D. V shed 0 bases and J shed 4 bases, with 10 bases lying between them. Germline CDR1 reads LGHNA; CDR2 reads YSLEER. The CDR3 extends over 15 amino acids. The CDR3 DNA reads TGCGCCAGCAGCCAAGATGGCACGCAGTACAATGAGCAGTTCTTC. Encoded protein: CASSQDGTQYNEQFF.

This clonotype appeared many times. CDR3 nucleotides: TGCGCCAGCACCCCAGAGCGAAGCTCCTACAATGAGCAGTTCTTC. Encoded protein: CASTPERSSYNEQFF. The V call is TRBV4-3, the J call TRBJ2-1; D gene uncertain. The CDR3 is 15 residues long. V lost 7 bases to trimming and J lost 0 bases, with 13 bases between them. Looked up from germline, CDR1 is LGHNA and CDR2 is YSLEER.

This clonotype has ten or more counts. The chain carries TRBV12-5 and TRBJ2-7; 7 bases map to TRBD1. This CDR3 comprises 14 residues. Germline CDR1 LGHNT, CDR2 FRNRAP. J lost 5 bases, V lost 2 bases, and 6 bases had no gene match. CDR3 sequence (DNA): TGTGCTAGTGGTTTGTATGACAGGGCCAACGAGCAGTACTTC. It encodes CASGLYDRANEQYF. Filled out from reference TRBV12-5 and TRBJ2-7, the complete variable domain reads DARVTQTPRHKVTEMGQEVTMRCQPILGHNTVFWYRQTMMQGLELLAYFRNRAPLDDSGMPKDRFSAEMPDATLATLKIQPSEPRDSAVYFCASGLYDRANEQYFGPGTRLTVT.

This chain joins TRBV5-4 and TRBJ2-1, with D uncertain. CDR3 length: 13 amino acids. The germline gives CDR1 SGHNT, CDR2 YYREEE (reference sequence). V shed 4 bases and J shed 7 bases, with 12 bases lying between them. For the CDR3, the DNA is TGTGCCAGCAGCCCTTCCCGAAGGAATGAGCAGTTCTTC. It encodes CASSPSRRNEQFF.

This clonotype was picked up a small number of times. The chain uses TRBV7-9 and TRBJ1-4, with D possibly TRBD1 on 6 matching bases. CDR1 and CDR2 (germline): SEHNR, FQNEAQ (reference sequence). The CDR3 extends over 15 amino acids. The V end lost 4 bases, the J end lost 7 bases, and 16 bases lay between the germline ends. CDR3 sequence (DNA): TGTGCCAGCAGCTCCGTTAACGGACAGACTGAAAAACTGTTTTTT. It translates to CASSSVNGQTEKLFF.

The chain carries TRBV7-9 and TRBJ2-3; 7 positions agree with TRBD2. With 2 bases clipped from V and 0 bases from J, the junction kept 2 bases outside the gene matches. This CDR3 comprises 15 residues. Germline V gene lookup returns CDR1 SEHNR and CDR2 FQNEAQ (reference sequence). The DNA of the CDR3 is TGTGCCAGCAGCTTAACGGGGGGAAGCACAGATACGCAGTATTTT. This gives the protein CASSLTGGSTDTQYF.

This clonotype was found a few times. CDR3 amino acids: CATSRALPTGYTF. CDR3 nucleotide sequence: TGTGCCACCAGCAGAGCTTTGCCGACGGGCTACACCTTC. The gene calls are TRBV15 and TRBJ1-2; D is uncertain. V was shortened by 1 base and J by 8 bases, with 11 bases between the two germline ends. The germline gives CDR1 LNHNV, CDR2 YYDKDF (reference sequence). CDR3 size: 13 residues.

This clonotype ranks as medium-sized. The CDR3 loop reads CASSFLSGGINEQFF. CDR3 coding DNA: TGTGCCAGCAGCTTTCTTAGCGGGGGGATCAATGAGCAGTTCTTC. V and J are TRBV5-5 and TRBJ2-1, with 10 bases fitting TRBD2. V was clipped by 2 bases and J by 6 bases; unmatched bases: 5. CDR1 is SGHKS and CDR2 is YYEKEE in the germline V gene (reference sequence). CDR3 length: 15 amino acids.

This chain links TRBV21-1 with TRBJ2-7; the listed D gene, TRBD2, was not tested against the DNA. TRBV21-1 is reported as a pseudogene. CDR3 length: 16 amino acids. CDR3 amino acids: CASSKSPGPLSYEQYF. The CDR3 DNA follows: TGTGCCAGCAGCAAATCGCCAGGGCCGTTATCCTACGAGCAGTACTTC.

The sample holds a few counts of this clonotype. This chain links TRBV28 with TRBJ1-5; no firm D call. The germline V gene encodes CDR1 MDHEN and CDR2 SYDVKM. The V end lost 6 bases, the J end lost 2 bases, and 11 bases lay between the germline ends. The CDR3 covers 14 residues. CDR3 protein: CASRRPEGNQPQHF. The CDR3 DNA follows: TGTGCCAGCAGGCGACCAGAGGGCAATCAGCCCCAGCATTTT.

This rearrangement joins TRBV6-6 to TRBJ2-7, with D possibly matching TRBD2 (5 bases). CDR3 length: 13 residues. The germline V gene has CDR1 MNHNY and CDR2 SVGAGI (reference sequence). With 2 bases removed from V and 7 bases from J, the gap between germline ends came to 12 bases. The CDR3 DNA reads TGTGCCAGCAGTTACAGGACGGGGAAGGAGCAGTACGTC. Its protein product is CASSYRTGKEQYV.

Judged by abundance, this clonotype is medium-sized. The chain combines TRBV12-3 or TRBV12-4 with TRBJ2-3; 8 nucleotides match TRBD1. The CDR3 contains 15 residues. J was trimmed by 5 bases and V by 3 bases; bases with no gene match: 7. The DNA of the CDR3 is TGTGCCAGCAGTTTCTGGGGCAGGGGGCTAGATACGCAGTATTTT. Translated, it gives CASSFWGRGLDTQYF.

This CDR3 is CASSLAVVATQETQYF. In DNA form, the CDR3 reads TGTGCCAGCAGTTTAGCGGTAGTGGCTACGCAAGAGACCCAGTACTTC. The chain employs TRBV12-3 or TRBV12-4 and TRBJ2-5, with D unclear. This CDR3 region has 16 residues. With 0 bases removed from V and 2 bases from J, the gap between germline ends came to 13 bases.

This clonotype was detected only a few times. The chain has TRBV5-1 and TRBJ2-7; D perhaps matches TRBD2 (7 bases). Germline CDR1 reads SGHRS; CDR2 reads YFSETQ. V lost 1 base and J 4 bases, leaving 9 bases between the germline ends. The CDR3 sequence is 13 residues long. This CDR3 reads CASSLRGGYEQYV. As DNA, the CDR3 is TGCGCCAGCAGCTTGAGGGGGGGATACGAGCAGTACGTC.

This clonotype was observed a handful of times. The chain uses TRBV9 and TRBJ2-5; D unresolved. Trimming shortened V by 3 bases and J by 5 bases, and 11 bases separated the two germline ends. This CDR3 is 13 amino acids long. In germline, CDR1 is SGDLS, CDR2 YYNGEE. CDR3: CASSADPAETQYF. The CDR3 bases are TGTGCCAGCAGCGCCGATCCTGCCGAGACCCAGTACTTC.